The 27 T cell receptor beta chains listed next were all sequenced from one sample in a study of T cells in Graves' hyperthyroidism and ophthalmopathy. Researchers took RNA transcripts and amplified the TCR beta CDR3 regions from them. TCR CDR3 regions were first amplified by RT-PCR with HTBI primers. TCRdb ran MiXCR on the multiplex PCR reads and lists one entry per CDR3 protein. The sample lists 360,000 or so distinct CDR3 sequences, approximately 14% occurring once. Input material: blood. The receptor set was obtained from an older woman with Graves' ophthalmopathy.

The chain uses TRBV30 and TRBJ1-1, with D hard to call. Trimming took off 2 bases at V and 0 bases at J, with 16 bases between the two ends. The germline gives CDR1 GTSNPN, CDR2 SVGIG (reference sequence). The length of the CDR3 is 16 residues. The CDR3 DNA is TGTGCCTGGAGTTCCCGGACTAGCGCTATGAACACTGAAGCTTTCTTT. Translation gives CAWSSRTSAMNTEAFF.

At least ten counts were recorded for this clonotype. The gene calls are TRBV5-6 and TRBJ2-1, with D perhaps TRBD1 or TRBD2 (5 bases each). The CDR3 is made up of 16 amino acids. Germline values: CDR1 SGHDT, CDR2 YYEEEE. Trimming took 2 bases from V and 5 from J, leaving 17 bases between them. Here the CDR3 reads CASSFRDGALHNEQFF. CDR3 nucleotides: TGTGCCAGCAGCTTCCGGGACGGGGCCCTACACAATGAGCAGTTCTTC.

Comments on this clonotype: A clone one base away is much larger, so this may be a read error. The rearrangement links TRBV28 to TRBJ2-1; D not resolved. The DNA matches TRBJ2-7 better at its end, which makes the J call doubtful. The CDR3 sequence is 15 residues long. The germline CDR1 and CDR2 sequences are MDHEN and SYDVKM. CDR3 residues: CASSLSMAGLNEQYF. The CDR3 bases are TGTGCCAGCAGTCTCTCTATGGCAGGATTAAATGAGCAGTACTTC.

The table lists this clonotype with many counts. The V gene is TRBV5-6, the J gene TRBJ2-7; TRBD1 agrees at 7 bases. The V gene's germline CDR1 is SGHDT and CDR2 YYEEEE. The J segment lost 2 bases and the V segment lost 2 bases, leaving 7 bases of the junction unmatched. The CDR3 runs 15 residues. The CDR3 reads CASSFRQGWTYEQYF. The CDR3 DNA reads TGTGCCAGCAGCTTTCGACAGGGCTGGACCTACGAGCAGTACTTC.

This clonotype was observed many times. V and J are TRBV29-1 and TRBJ2-2; no firm D call. Trimming left V 7 bases short and J 6 bases short, with 12 bases between. The germline CDR1 and CDR2 sequences are SQVTM and ANQGSEA. The CDR3 runs 12 residues. This CDR3 reads CSGHQGAGELFF. As DNA, the CDR3 is TGCAGCGGACATCAAGGAGCCGGGGAGCTGTTTTTT.

This clonotype was recorded many times. The chain employs TRBV20-1 and TRBJ2-7; D gene ambiguous. Per germline, CDR1 DFQATT and CDR2 SNEGSKA (reference sequence). This CDR3 is built from 11 residues. The V end was cut by 6 bases, the J end by 2 bases, with 8 bases between. The CDR3 sequence is CSAPKTYEQYF. For the CDR3, the DNA is TGCAGTGCCCCCAAAACCTACGAGCAGTACTTC.

A word on this clonotype: Since a much larger clone is just one base distant, this may be a read error. The rearrangement uses TRBV29-1 and TRBJ1-5; tentatively, D is TRBD1 (5 bases). The CDR3 is 13 residues long. Trimming cost V 3 bases and J 5 bases, with 11 bases left between them. CDR1 SQVTM and CDR2 ANQGSEA come from the germline V gene. DNA for the CDR3: TGCAGCGTTGACCAGGGTTGGGATCAGCCCCAGCATTTT. Its translation: CSVDQGWDQPQHF.

In DNA, the CDR3 is TGTGCCAGTAGCCGACTAGCGGGTTTCAACAATGAGCAGTTCTTC. Residues: CASSRLAGFNNEQFF. This chain uses TRBV19 with TRBJ2-1; 10 bases line up with TRBD2. Germline lookup yields CDR1 LNHDA and CDR2 SQIVND (reference sequence). The V gene end was trimmed by 6 bases and the J gene end by 5 bases; junction bases not matched to a gene: 7. The CDR3 length is 15 residues.

This clonotype appeared many times. The J gene is TRBJ1-2, the V gene TRBV11-2; 9 bases agree with TRBD1. This CDR3 contains 12 residues. V shed 6 bases and J 6 bases; nucleotides not matched to a gene: 2. Germline loops: CDR1 SGHAT, CDR2 FQNNGV. The CDR3 reads CASSWDRDGYTF. DNA of the CDR3: TGTGCCAGCAGTTGGGACAGGGATGGCTACACCTTC.

This clonotype appeared many times. The rearrangement links TRBV2 to TRBJ2-1; 14 positions match TRBD2. J was trimmed by 8 bases and V by 5 bases; bases with no gene match: 5. The CDR3 totals 15 residues. Per germline, CDR1 SNHLY and CDR2 FYNNEI. Written as DNA, the CDR3 is TGTGCCAGCAGTACGGGACTAGCGGGAGTGGATGAGCAGTTCTTC. It codes for CASSTGLAGVDEQFF.

The V call is TRBV10-3, the J call TRBJ2-2; 10 nucleotides match TRBD2. This CDR3 is 17 amino acids long. J gave up 3 bases and V 3 bases, and 7 bases lay outside the gene matches. Germline lookup yields CDR1 ENHRY and CDR2 SYGVKD. CDR3 residues: CAISDSGAGGHTGELFF. CDR3 DNA: TGTGCCATCAGTGACTCCGGAGCGGGAGGGCACACCGGGGAGCTGTTTTTT.

The genes are TRBV27 and TRBJ2-2; 12 nucleotides align to TRBD2. Germline V gene data show CDR1 as MNHEY and CDR2 as SMNVEV (reference sequence). The CDR3 consists of 16 residues. Trimming removed 4 bases from V and 8 bases from J; junction bases left unmatched: 8. The CDR3 region is CASSSRLAGASGELFF. DNA of the CDR3: TGTGCCAGCAGTTCCCGACTAGCGGGAGCTTCGGGGGAGCTGTTTTTT.

This clonotype was observed a few times. The junction does not match germline at one end; this may be a read error. The V call is TRBV6-1, the J call TRBJ1-2; perhaps TRBD1 as D (6 bases). The CDR3 consists of 14 residues. Per germline, CDR1 MNHNS and CDR2 SASEGT. This chain's CDR3 is CASSSRGGLYGHTF. The CDR3 nucleotides are TGTGCCAGCAGTTCTAGGGGGGGGCTTTATGGCCACACCTTC.

This clonotype was seen only a few times. The V and J genes are TRBV2 and TRBJ2-7; 8 bases are a match to TRBD2. The CDR3 is made up of 11 amino acids. Germline trimming cut 8 bases from V and 7 bases from J; bases unmatched to any gene: 4. CDR1 and CDR2 (germline): SNHLY, FYNNEI. In nucleotides, the CDR3 is TGTGCCAGCCGGGAGGGAGAAGAGCAGTACTTC. The encoded protein is CASREGEEQYF.

Only a few counts were recorded for this clonotype. CDR3 sequence (DNA): TGTGCCAGCAGCTACCGCGGGGCTAGCGGGAGGTCCTACGAGCAGTACTTC. Its translation: CASSYRGASGRSYEQYF. The chain joins TRBV7-9 to TRBJ2-7, with TRBD2 matching 11 bases. Germline CDR1 is SEHNR and CDR2 is FQNEAQ (reference sequence). The CDR3 has 17 amino acids. The trim removed 4 bases at V and 1 base at J, leaving 9 bases unmatched.

On this clonotype: This may come from a read error, since a much larger clone is one base off. The chain is built from TRBV7-9 and TRBJ2-1, with D possibly matching TRBD2 (6 bases). This CDR3 contains 15 residues. Per the germline V gene, CDR1 is SEHNR and CDR2 is FQNEAQ (reference sequence). The CDR3 nucleotides read TGTGCCAGCAGCTTATCGCTTAGCGGATACAATGAGCATTTCTTC. This translates into CASSLSLSGYNEHFF.

The table lists this clonotype with many counts. This chain links TRBV12-3 or TRBV12-4 with TRBJ2-1, with a possible D match to TRBD1 (6 bases). Trimming left V 3 bases short and J 4 bases short, with 16 bases between. This CDR3 comprises 16 residues. The CDR3: CASSFQGFRLYNEQFF. The CDR3 nucleotides are TGTGCCAGCAGTTTTCAGGGGTTTCGCCTTTACAATGAGCAGTTCTTC.

This clonotype was found many times. The chain carries TRBV11-2 and TRBJ1-5; possibly TRBD1 for D (5 bases). V lost 1 base, J lost 7 bases, and 8 bases lay in between. Germline CDR1 and CDR2: SGHAT and FQNNGV. The CDR3 is made up of 13 amino acids. CDR3 sequence (DNA): TGTGCCAGCAGCTTAGGGGGCTACCAGCCCCAGCATTTT. It encodes CASSLGGYQPQHF.

This clonotype was seen more than once but under ten times. This chain joins TRBV7-2 and TRBJ1-5, with D unclear. The length of the CDR3 is 21 residues. CDR1 and CDR2 (germline): SGHTA, FQGNSA. The V end was cut by 5 bases, the J end by 0 bases, with 29 bases between. CDR3 loop: CASSPWRPVSGRLYSNQPQHF. CDR3 coding DNA: TGTGCCAGCAGCCCCTGGAGGCCTGTATCGGGCAGGCTATATAGCAATCAGCCCCAGCATTTT.

This clonotype appeared a few times. The chain combines TRBV7-4 with TRBJ2-3; 9 bases agree with TRBD2. Per the germline V gene, CDR1 is SGHVT and CDR2 is SQSDAQ. This CDR3 is 18 amino acids long. V trimming: 5 bases; J trimming: 3 bases; junction bases outside the gene matches: 15. The DNA of the CDR3 is TGTGCCAGCAGCGTGCTAGCGGGATCGGAGGGGGAGACAGATACGCAGTATTTT. Encoded protein: CASSVLAGSEGETDTQYF.

This clonotype was detected a few times. V gene TRBV30 combines with J gene TRBJ2-1; 8 bases align to TRBD2. CDR1 and CDR2 (germline): GTSNPN, SVGIG (reference sequence). J was trimmed by 5 bases and V by 0 bases; bases with no gene match: 6. The CDR3 is made up of 15 amino acids. For the CDR3, the DNA is TGTGCCTGGAGTGTAAGAGCGGGAGTTCACAATGAGCAGTTCTTC. Translated, it gives CAWSVRAGVHNEQFF.

Ten or more counts support this clonotype. V is TRBV3-1 and J is TRBJ2-1; 8 bases are a match to TRBD2. Per germline, CDR1 LGHDT and CDR2 YNNKEL (reference sequence). After removal of 4 bases from V and 6 bases from J, the junction contained 2 bases not matched to a gene. This CDR3 comprises 13 residues. The chain's CDR3 is CASSLAGLNEQFF. The CDR3 nucleotides are TGTGCCAGCAGCCTAGCGGGGCTCAATGAGCAGTTCTTC.

Only a few counts were recorded for this clonotype. This chain joins TRBV29-1 and TRBJ2-3; TRBD2 matches 8 bases. CDR3 size: 18 residues. Germline CDR1 reads SQVTM; CDR2 reads ANQGSEA. V shed 1 base, J shed 0 bases, and the junction held 12 bases outside the gene matches. CDR3 nucleotide sequence: TGCAGCGTTGAAGGCTTTAGCGGGAAATATACTAGCACAGATACGCAGTATTTT. Its protein is CSVEGFSGKYTSTDTQYF.

V usage is TRBV20-1 and J usage is TRBJ2-7; D might be TRBD1 (6 bases). V lost 6 bases and J lost 5, with 14 bases in between. The CDR3 has 12 amino acids. CDR1 is DFQATT and CDR2 is SNEGSKA in the germline V gene (reference sequence). CDR3 DNA: TGCAGTGCGTTCCCAAACAGGGACGAGCAGTACTTC. Amino acid sequence: CSAFPNRDEQYF.

The J gene is TRBJ2-7, the V gene TRBV9; TRBD1 agrees at 10 bases. The CDR3 length is 15 residues. Germline lookup yields CDR1 SGDLS and CDR2 YYNGEE. The junction had 7 bases not matched to a gene; V was cut back by 4 bases and J by 3 bases. The DNA of the CDR3 is TGTGCCAGCAGCCCCGGGACAGGGGTTCTCTACGAGCAGTACTTC. Translation: CASSPGTGVLYEQYF.

The chain joins TRBV3-1 to TRBJ2-1; 13 bases line up with TRBD2. Germline V gene lookup returns CDR1 LGHDT and CDR2 YNNKEL (reference sequence). This CDR3 contains 19 residues. Trimming took 8 bases from V and 6 from J; bases not matched to a gene: 19. The CDR3 spells CASSPTGLAGVKVGNEQFF. As DNA, the CDR3 is TGTGCCAGCTCACCAACCGGACTAGCGGGAGTCAAGGTGGGCAATGAGCAGTTCTTC.

The chain links TRBV7-9 to TRBJ2-7; 13 bases fit TRBD2. Looked up from germline, CDR1 is SEHNR and CDR2 is FQNEAQ (reference sequence). This CDR3 is built from 16 residues. Trimming at V came to 5 bases and at J to 6 bases, leaving 10 bases not matched to a gene. CDR3 protein: CASSPGTSGIGLEQYF. For the CDR3, the DNA is TGTGCCAGCAGCCCTGGGACTAGCGGGATTGGGCTCGAGCAGTACTTC.